This is a list of T cell receptor beta chains from one sample in a study of T cells after yellow fever vaccination. TCRdb fed the 5' RACE reads into MiXCR, producing one record per CDR3 protein. The table has 500,000 to 700,000 distinct CDR3 sequences, about a fifth seen once. The sequenced sample was PBMCs, obtained 15 days after the yellow fever booster vaccination. All receptors come from a man under 40 who received the YFV17D yellow fever vaccine. CDR3s include the opening cysteine and the closing phenylalanine or tryptophan. A D gene is named only where the DNA matches it firmly. The listing skips clone size in some rows; elsewhere it reads once, few, many or a size class.

>TRBJ1-5|TRBV12-3/TRBV12-4|-|-
CASSFGGYNQPQHF
TGTGCCAGCAGTTTCGGGGGGTACAATCAGCCCCAGCATTTT
>TRBJ2-7|TRBV23-1|-|-
CASSQSLGPASSQKDEQYF
TGCGCCAGCAGTCAATCGCTGGGCCCCGCTAGCTCGCAAAAGGACGAGCAGTACTTC
>TRBJ2-5|TRBV29-1|-|-
CSVSSGQSTQYF
TGCAGCGTATCCTCAGGCCAAAGCACCCAGTACTTC
>TRBJ2-2|TRBV28|-|few
CASSLAGGRVGELFF
TGTGCCAGCAGTTTGGCCGGGGGCAGGGTCGGGGAGCTGTTTTTT
>TRBJ1-5|TRBV5-1|TRBD1|-
CASSTGQGKNQPQHF
TGCGCCAGCAGCACCGGACAGGGGAAAAATCAGCCCCAGCATTTT
>TRBJ1-1|TRBV6-2/TRBV6-3|-|-
CASSYSRELNTEAFF
TGTGCCAGCAGTTACTCAAGAGAACTGAACACTGAAGCTTTCTTT
>TRBJ2-1|TRBV9|TRBD2|few
CASSARLAEYNEQFF
TGTGCCAGCAGCGCCCGACTAGCGGAATACAATGAGCAGTTCTTC
>TRBJ2-3|TRBV4-3|TRBD1|-
CASSQDLTGGGRSSTDTQYF
TGCGCCAGCAGCCAAGACCTTACAGGGGGCGGGAGATCTAGCACAGATACGCAGTATTTT
>TRBJ2-7|TRBV12-3/TRBV12-4|TRBD2|few
CASSLLLAGGREQYF
TGTGCCAGCAGTTTACTACTAGCGGGAGGGCGCGAGCAGTACTTC
>TRBJ2-3|TRBV12-3/TRBV12-4|-|-
CASSFQTDTQYF
TGTGCCAGCAGTTTCCAGACAGATACGCAGTATTTT
>TRBJ2-1|TRBV12-3/TRBV12-4|-|few
CASRERAEQFF
TGTGCCAGCAGGGAGCGGGCTGAGCAGTTCTTC
>TRBJ1-2|TRBV5-1|-|-
CASSLSVDAGYTF
TGCGCCAGCAGCTTGTCAGTGGATGCTGGCTACACCTTC
>TRBJ2-2|TRBV5-5|-|once
CASSFGSGSNTGELFF
TGTGCCAGCAGCTTTGGTTCAGGCTCGAACACCGGGGAGCTGTTTTTT
>TRBJ2-7|TRBV20-1|-|-
CSAPPGASGGEQYF
TGCAGTGCTCCTCCGGGAGCAAGTGGAGGCGAGCAGTACTTC
>TRBJ2-7|TRBV14|-|many
CASSQLGSSSYEQYF
TGTGCCAGCAGCCAATTGGGCTCTTCCTCCTACGAGCAGTACTTC
>TRBJ2-5|TRBV6-5|-|-
CASSYHTGRETQYF
TGTGCCAGCAGTTACCATACAGGAAGAGAGACCCAGTACTTC
>TRBJ2-3|TRBV6-1|TRBD1|few
CASSLGGAVDTQYF
TGTGCCAGCAGCCTAGGGGGCGCGGTAGATACGCAGTATTTT
>TRBJ1-1|TRBV7-8|TRBD1|many
CASSPGTVNTEAFF
TGTGCCAGCAGCCCCGGGACAGTGAACACTGAAGCTTTCTTT
>TRBJ2-7|TRBV7-6|-|-
CASSLDQGSTYEQYF
TGTGCCAGCAGCTTAGATCAGGGGTCTACCTACGAGCAGTACTTC
>TRBJ2-1|TRBV5-1|-|few
CASSLGGQVYNEQFF
TGCGCCAGCAGCTTGGGCGGCCAAGTCTACAATGAGCAGTTCTTC
>TRBJ2-5|TRBV5-1|-|few
CASSPPNRAQETQYF
TGCGCCAGCAGCCCACCGAACAGAGCCCAAGAGACCCAGTACTTC
>TRBJ2-3|TRBV15|-|-
CATSRDPRGKDTQYF
TGTGCCACCAGCAGAGATCCCAGGGGTAAGGATACGCAGTATTTT
>TRBJ1-3|TRBV7-9|-|many
CASSNAGNTIYF
TGTGCCAGCAGCAACGCTGGAAACACCATATATTTT
>TRBJ1-5|TRBV5-1|TRBD1|few
CASSLTGGGSNQPQHF
TGCGCCAGCAGCCTAACAGGGGGCGGGAGCAATCAGCCCCAGCATTTT
>TRBJ1-5|TRBV11-1|TRBD1|-
CASSLQAGGEGQPQHF
TGTGCCAGCAGCTTACAGGCAGGGGGCGAGGGGCAGCCCCAGCATTTT
>TRBJ2-2|TRBV12-3/TRBV12-4|-|few
CASSLVTKGHGELFF
TGTGCCAGCAGTTTAGTGACGAAAGGGCACGGGGAGCTGTTTTTT
>TRBJ2-2|TRBV4-3|-|-
CASSHIDRTTGELFF
TGCGCCAGCAGCCACATAGACAGGACAACCGGGGAGCTGTTTTTT
>TRBJ2-7|TRBV12-3/TRBV12-4|TRBD2|-
CASSPGLNVYEQYF
TGTGCCAGCAGTCCGGGACTAAACGTATACGAGCAGTACTTC
>TRBJ2-7|TRBV18|-|-
CASSEGVSYEQYF
TGTGCCAGCTCGGAGGGGGTCTCCTACGAGCAGTACTTC
>TRBJ2-2|TRBV29-1|-|few
CSVDGDTGELFF
TGCAGCGTTGACGGCGACACCGGGGAGCTGTTTTTT
>TRBJ2-2|TRBV20-1|TRBD2|few
CSARPPGLANTGELFF
TGCAGTGCTAGACCTCCGGGACTAGCGAACACCGGGGAGCTGTTTTTT
>TRBJ2-1|TRBV4-3|TRBD2|-
CASSQDLPAGSYNEQFF
TGCGCCAGCAGCCAAGATCTACCAGCGGGATCCTACAATGAGCAGTTCTTC
>TRBJ2-2|TRBV19|-|few
CASSTQTGVGELFF
TGTGCCAGTAGTACACAAACGGGGGTCGGGGAGCTGTTTTTT
>TRBJ1-2|TRBV4-3|TRBD1|-
CASSRDRGNYGYTF
TGCGCCAGCAGCCGGGACAGGGGGAACTATGGCTACACCTTC
>TRBJ2-1|TRBV3-1|TRBD2|few
CASSQAGTRGSYNEQFF
TGTGCCAGCAGCCAGGCCGGGACTAGGGGCTCCTACAATGAGCAGTTCTTC
>TRBJ2-7|TRBV21-1|-|-
CASSKPQSHEQYF
TGTGCCAGCAGCAAGCCCCAGTCCCACGAGCAGTACTTC
>TRBJ2-1|TRBV20-1|-|-
CSARPFSSQLFF
TGCAGTGCTCGACCCTTTTCGAGTCAGCTGTTCTTC
>TRBJ2-3|TRBV20-1|-|-
CSARDGGPNTQYF
TGCAGTGCCCGAGACGGGGGGCCAAATACGCAGTATTTT
>TRBJ2-3|TRBV19|-|-
CASTGLRDTDTQYF
TGTGCCAGTACCGGACTCAGGGACACAGATACGCAGTATTTT
>TRBJ2-2|TRBV24-1|TRBD1|few
CATSPGTALSGELFF
TGTGCCACCAGCCCGGGGACAGCTCTTTCCGGGGAGCTGTTTTTT
>TRBJ1-5|TRBV20-1|-|few
CSARDGGQPQHF
TGCAGTGCTAGAGATGGGGGACAGCCCCAGCATTTT
>TRBJ2-1|TRBV5-1|-|few
CASSLGPAESYNEQFF
TGCGCCAGCAGCTTGGGTCCAGCGGAGTCCTACAATGAGCAGTTCTTC